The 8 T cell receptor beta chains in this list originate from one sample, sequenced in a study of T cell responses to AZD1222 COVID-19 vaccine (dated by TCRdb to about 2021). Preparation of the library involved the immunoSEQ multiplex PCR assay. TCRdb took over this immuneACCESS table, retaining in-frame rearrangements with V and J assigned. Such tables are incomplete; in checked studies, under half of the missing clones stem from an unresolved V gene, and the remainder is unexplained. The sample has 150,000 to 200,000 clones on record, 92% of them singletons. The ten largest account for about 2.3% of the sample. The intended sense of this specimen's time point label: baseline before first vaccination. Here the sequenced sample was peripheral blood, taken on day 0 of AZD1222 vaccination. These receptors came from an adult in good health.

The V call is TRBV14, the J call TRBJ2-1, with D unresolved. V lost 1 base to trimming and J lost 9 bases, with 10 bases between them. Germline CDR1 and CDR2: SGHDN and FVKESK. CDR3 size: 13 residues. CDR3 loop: CASSQGLESEQFF. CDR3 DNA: TGTGCCAGCAGCCAAGGATTGGAGTCTGAGCAGTTCTTC.

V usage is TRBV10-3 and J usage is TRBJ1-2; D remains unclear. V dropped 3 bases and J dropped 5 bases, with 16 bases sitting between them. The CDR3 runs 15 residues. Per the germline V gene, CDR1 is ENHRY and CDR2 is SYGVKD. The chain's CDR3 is CAISDPDRPDYGYTF. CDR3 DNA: TGTGCCATCAGTGACCCCGACCGGCCTGATTATGGCTACACCTTC.

The chain's CDR3 is CASSQVGRWRFEQYF. The DNA for the CDR3 is TGTGCCAGCAGCCAAGTGGGGCGGTGGAGGTTCGAGCAGTACTTC. The chain combines TRBV3-1 (or the pseudogene TRBV3-2) with TRBJ2-7; D may be TRBD1 or TRBD2 (5 bases each). The CDR3 loop spans 15 amino acids. The germline V and J ends were trimmed by 1 base and 6 bases, with 16 bases remaining between them. Looked up from germline, CDR1 is LGHDT and CDR2 is YNNKEL (reference sequence).

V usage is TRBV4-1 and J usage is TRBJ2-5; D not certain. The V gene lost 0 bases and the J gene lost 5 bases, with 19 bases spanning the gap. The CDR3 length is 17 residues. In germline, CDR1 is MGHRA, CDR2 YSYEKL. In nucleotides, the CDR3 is TGCGCCAGCAGCCAAGATGGGCGAGGTCGAACTCAGGAGACCCAGTACTTC. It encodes CASSQDGRGRTQETQYF.

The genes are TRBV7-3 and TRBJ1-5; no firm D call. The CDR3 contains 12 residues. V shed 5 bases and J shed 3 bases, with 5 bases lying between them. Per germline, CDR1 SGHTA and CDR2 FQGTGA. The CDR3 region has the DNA TGTGCCAGCAGCCCATTCAATCAGCCCCAGCATTTT. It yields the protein CASSPFNQPQHF.

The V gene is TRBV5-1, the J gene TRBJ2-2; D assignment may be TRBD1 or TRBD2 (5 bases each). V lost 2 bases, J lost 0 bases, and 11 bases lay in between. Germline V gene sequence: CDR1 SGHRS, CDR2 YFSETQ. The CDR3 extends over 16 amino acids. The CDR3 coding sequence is TGCGCCAGCAGCTTCATCGGGGCCGCGAACACCGGGGAGCTGTTTTTT. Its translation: CASSFIGAANTGELFF.

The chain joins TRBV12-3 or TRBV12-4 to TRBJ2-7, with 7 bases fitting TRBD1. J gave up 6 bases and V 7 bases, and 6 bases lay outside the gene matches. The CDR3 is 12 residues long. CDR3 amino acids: CASNTGAGEQYF. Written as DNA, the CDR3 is TGTGCCAGCAATACAGGGGCCGGCGAGCAGTACTTC.

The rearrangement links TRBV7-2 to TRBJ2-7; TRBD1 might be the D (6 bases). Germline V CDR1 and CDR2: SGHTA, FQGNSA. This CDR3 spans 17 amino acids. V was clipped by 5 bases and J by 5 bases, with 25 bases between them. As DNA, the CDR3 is TGTGCCAGCAGCACCGATAAGGGGAGAGGGGGTCGTAACGAGCAGTACTTC. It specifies CASSTDKGRGGRNEQYF.